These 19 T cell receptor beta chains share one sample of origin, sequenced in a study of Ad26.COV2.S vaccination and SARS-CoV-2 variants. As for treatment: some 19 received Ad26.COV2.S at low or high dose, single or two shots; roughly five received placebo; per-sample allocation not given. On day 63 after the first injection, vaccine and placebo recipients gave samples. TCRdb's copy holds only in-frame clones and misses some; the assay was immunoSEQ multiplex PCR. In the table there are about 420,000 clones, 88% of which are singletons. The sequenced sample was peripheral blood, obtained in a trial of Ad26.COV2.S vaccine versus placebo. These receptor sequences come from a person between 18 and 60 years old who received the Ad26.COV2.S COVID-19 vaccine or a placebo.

The CDR3 sequence is CASSPERGVTEKLFF. The CDR3 DNA reads as TGTGCCAGCAGCCCCGAGAGGGGGGTTACGGAAAAACTGTTTTTT. The chain recombines TRBV3-1 (or the pseudogene TRBV3-2) with TRBJ1-4, with D possibly matching TRBD1 (6 bases). Germline CDR1 is LGHDT and CDR2 is YNNKEL (reference sequence). CDR3 size: 15 residues. Trimming removed 4 bases from V and 8 bases from J, with 17 bases in between.

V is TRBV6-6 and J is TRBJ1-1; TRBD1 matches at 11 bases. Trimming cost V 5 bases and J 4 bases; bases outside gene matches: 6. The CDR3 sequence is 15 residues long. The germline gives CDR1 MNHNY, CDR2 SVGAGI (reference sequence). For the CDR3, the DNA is TGTGCCAGCAGTGGAGCCGGGACAGGGGGCACTGAAGCTTTCTTT. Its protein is CASSGAGTGGTEAFF.

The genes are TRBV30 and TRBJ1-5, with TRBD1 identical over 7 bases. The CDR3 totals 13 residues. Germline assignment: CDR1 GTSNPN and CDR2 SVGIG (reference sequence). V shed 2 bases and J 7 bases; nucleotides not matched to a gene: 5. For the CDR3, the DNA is TGTGCCTGGAGTCGGGAGGGGGCGCAGCCCCAGCATTTT. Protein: CAWSREGAQPQHF. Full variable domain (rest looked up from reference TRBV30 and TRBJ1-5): SQTIHQWPATLVQPVGSPLSLECTVEGTSNPNLYWYRQAAGRGLQLLFYSVGIGQISSEVPQNLSASRPQDRQFILSSKKLLLSDSGFYLCAWSREGAQPQHFGDGTRLSIL.

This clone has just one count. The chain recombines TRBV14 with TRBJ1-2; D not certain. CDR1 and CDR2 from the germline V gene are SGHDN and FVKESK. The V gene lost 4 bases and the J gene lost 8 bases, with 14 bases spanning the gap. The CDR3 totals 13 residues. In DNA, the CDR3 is TGTGCCAGCAGCCCAGCTGGAGCGGGGGGCTACACCTTC. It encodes CASSPAGAGGYTF. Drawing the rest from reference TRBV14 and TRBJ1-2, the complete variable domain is EAGVTQFPSHSVIEKGQTVTLRCDPISGHDNLYWYRRVMGKEIKFLLHFVKESKQDESGMPNNRFLAERTGGTYSTLKVQPAELEDSGVYFCASSPAGAGGYTFGSGTRLTVV.

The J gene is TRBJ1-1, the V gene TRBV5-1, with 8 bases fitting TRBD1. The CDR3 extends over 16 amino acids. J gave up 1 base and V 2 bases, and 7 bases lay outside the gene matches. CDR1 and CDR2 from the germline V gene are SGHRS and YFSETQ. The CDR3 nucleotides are TGCGCCAGCAGCTTTCTATCAGGGACAGGGAACACTGAAGCTTTCTTT. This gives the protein CASSFLSGTGNTEAFF.

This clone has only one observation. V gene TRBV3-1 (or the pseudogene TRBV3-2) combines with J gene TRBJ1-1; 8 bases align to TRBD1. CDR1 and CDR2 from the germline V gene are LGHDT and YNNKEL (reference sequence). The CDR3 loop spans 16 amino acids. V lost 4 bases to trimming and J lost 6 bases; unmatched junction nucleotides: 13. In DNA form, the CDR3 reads TGTGCCAGCAGCCGACGGACAGGGAAGGGACACGCTGAAGCTTTCTTT. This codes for CASSRRTGKGHAEAFF.

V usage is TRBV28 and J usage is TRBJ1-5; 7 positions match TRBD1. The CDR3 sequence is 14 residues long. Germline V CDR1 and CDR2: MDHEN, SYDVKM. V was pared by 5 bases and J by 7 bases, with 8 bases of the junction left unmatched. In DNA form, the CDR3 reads TGTGCCAGCAGTATCACAGGGGAAGGGCAGCCCCAGCATTTT. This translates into CASSITGEGQPQHF.

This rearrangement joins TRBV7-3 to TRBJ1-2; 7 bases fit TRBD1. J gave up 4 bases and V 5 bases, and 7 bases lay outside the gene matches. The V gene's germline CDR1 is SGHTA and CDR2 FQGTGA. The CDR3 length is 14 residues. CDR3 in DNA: TGTGCCAGCAGCCCGACAGGGAGCTTCTATGGCTACACCTTC. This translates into CASSPTGSFYGYTF.

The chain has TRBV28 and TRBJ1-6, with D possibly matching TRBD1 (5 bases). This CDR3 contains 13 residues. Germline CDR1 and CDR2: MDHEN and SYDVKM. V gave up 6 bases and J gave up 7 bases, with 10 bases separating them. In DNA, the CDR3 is TGTGCCAGCAGCCCCAGGGCAAATTCACCCCTCCACTTT. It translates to CASSPRANSPLHF.

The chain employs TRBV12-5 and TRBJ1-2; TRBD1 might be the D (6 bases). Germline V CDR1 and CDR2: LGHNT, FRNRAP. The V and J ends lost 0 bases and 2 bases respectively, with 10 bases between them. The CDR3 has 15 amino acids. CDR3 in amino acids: CASGLVGAGNYGYTF. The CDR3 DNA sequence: TGTGCTAGTGGTTTGGTGGGGGCAGGAAACTATGGCTACACCTTC. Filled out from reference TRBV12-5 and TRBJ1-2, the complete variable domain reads DARVTQTPRHKVTEMGQEVTMRCQPILGHNTVFWYRQTMMQGLELLAYFRNRAPLDDSGMPKDRFSAEMPDATLATLKIQPSEPRDSAVYFCASGLVGAGNYGYTFGSGTRLTVV.

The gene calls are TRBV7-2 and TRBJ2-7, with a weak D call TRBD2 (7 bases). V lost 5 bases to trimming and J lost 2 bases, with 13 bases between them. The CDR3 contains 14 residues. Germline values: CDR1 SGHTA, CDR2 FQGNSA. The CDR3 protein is CASSPRGGAYEQYF. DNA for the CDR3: TGTGCCAGCAGCCCTAGAGGGGGGGCCTACGAGCAGTACTTC.

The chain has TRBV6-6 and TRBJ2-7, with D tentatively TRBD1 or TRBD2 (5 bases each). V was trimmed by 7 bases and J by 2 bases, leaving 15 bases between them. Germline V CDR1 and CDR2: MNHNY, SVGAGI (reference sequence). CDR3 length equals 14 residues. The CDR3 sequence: CASTKGSRTYEQYF. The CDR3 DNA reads TGTGCCAGCACTAAGGGGAGCAGAACCTACGAGCAGTACTTC.

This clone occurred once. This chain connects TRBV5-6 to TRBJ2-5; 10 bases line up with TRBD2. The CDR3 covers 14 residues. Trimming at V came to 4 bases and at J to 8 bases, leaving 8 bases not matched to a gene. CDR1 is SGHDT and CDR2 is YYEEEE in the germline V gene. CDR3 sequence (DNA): TGTGCCAGCAGCCCTACTAGCGGGGCGGGTACCCAGTACTTC. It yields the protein CASSPTSGAGTQYF.

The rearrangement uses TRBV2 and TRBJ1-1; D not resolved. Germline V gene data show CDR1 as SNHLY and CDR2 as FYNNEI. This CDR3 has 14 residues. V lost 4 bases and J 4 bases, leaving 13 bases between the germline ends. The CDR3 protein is CASSGFSLPTEAFF. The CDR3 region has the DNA TGTGCCAGCAGTGGTTTTTCCCTTCCCACTGAAGCTTTCTTT. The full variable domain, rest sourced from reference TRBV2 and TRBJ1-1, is EPEVTQTPSHQVTQMGQEVILRCVPISNHLYFYWYRQILGQKVEFLVSFYNNEISEKSEIFDDQFSVERPDGSNFTLKIRSTKLEDSAMYFCASSGFSLPTEAFFGQGTRLTVV.

CDR3 coding DNA: TGTGCCAGCAGCTTGGCACAGGGGAGGCCAGATACGCAGTATTTT. It encodes CASSLAQGRPDTQYF. The V gene is TRBV5-4, the J gene TRBJ2-3; weak D call: TRBD1 (7 bases). V lost 0 bases and J lost 4, with 12 bases in between. CDR1 is SGHNT and CDR2 is YYREEE in the germline V gene (reference sequence). This CDR3 is 15 amino acids long.

The CDR3 bases are TGTGCCAGCAGTGTAGTACACTCCTACAATGAGCAGTTCTTC. It translates to CASSVVHSYNEQFF. This chain connects TRBV2 to TRBJ2-1, with D hard to call. The V gene's germline CDR1 is SNHLY and CDR2 FYNNEI. Trimming removed 4 bases at V and 0 bases at J, with 7 bases between. The CDR3 covers 14 residues.

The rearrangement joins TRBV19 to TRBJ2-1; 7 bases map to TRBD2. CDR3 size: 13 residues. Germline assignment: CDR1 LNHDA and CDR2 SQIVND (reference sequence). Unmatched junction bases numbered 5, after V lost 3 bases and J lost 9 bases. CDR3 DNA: TGTGCCAGTAGTATGGGGAGGGGCACTGAGCAGTTCTTC. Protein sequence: CASSMGRGTEQFF.

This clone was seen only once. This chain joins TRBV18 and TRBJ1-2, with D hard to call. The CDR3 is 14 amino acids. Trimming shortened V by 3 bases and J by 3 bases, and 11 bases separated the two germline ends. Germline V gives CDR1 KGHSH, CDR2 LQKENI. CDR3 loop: CASSPSGFYYGYTF. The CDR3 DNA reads TGTGCCAGCTCACCGTCAGGATTTTACTATGGCTACACCTTC.

The CDR3 is CASTEGTAKAFF. The CDR3 region has the DNA TGTGCCAGCACCGAGGGGACAGCGAAAGCTTTCTTT. The chain couples TRBV28 to TRBJ1-1, with 7 bases identical to TRBD1. The CDR3 consists of 12 residues. The V gene's germline CDR1 is MDHEN and CDR2 SYDVKM. The trim removed 7 bases at V and 9 bases at J, leaving 8 bases unmatched.